This T cell receptor (beta chain) is from a study of T cells in Graves' hyperthyroidism and ophthalmopathy. Losses at the gene ends were 3 bases for V and 5 bases for J; bases not matched to a gene: 4. CDR3 length equals 14 residues. Germline values: CDR1 LGHDT, CDR2 YNNKEL (reference sequence). Hyperthyroidism had been newly diagnosed in patients aged 18 to 65, and its duration was under 2 months. Amplified TCR beta CDR3 regions derived from RNA transcripts. RT-PCR in the first round (using the HTBI primer set) targeted the TCR CDR3. TCRdb reanalysed the multiplex PCR reads using MiXCR and keeps one entry per CDR3 protein. The sample includes about 350,000 distinct CDR3 sequences, about a sixth of them seen just once.

Sequenced material: blood. This clonotype originated in a woman in her thirties with Graves' hyperthyroidism that later progressed to Graves' ophthalmopathy. The V call is TRBV3-1, the J call TRBJ2-5; 9 bases line up with TRBD2. The CDR3 reads CASSQLGLAETQYF. DNA of the CDR3: TGTGCCAGCAGCCAGTTAGGACTAGCGGAGACCCAGTACTTC.